This TCR beta chain was identified during a study of T cell changes during pregnancy in multiple sclerosis. CDR1 and CDR2 (germline): LNHDA, SQIVND (reference sequence). The CDR3 totals 16 residues. The V and J ends lost 7 bases and 2 bases respectively, with 15 bases between them. Clones were sequenced by immunoSEQ multiplex PCR, and TCRdb holds only the in-frame ones, with some missing. The data show tens of thousands of clones, with 94% seen just once and more than 2% held by the top ten. The chain combines TRBV19 with TRBJ2-6; perhaps TRBD2 as D (7 bases). This clonotype was obtained from a female donor with multiple sclerosis, enrolled in a pregnancy study. The starting material was peripheral blood, obtained in the third trimester of pregnancy. CDR3 in DNA: TGTGCCAGTAAACAGGGAGGGGCCACTGGGGCCAACGTCCTGACTTTC. It encodes CASKQGGATGANVLTF.